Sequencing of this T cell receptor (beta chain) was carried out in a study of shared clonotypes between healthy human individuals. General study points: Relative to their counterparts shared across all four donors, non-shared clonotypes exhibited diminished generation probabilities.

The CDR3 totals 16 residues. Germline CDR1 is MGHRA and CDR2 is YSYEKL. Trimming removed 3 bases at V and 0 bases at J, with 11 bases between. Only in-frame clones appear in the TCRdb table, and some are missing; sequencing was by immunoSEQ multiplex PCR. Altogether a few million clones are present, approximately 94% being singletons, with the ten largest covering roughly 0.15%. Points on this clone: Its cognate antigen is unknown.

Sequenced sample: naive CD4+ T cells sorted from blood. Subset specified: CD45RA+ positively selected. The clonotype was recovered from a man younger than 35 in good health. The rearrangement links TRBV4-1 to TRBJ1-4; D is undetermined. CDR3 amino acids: CASSQGWGATNEKLFF. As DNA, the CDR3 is TGCGCCAGCAGCCAGGGGTGGGGAGCAACTAATGAAAAACTGTTTTTT.